This TCR beta chain appears in the sequencing data of a study of T cells expressing NK-cell markers. General study points: In roughly six donors, dominant CD3+CD56+NKG2C+ clonotypes ranked among the top 10 CD8+ clonotypes. Questions lingered over whether expanded NKG2C+ T cell clones were HCMV-specific.

The CDR3 contains 13 residues. Germline assignment: CDR1 ENHRY and CDR2 SYGVKD. Libraries used 5'RACE template switching adding universal primer site and UMIs. TCRdb reprocessed the 5' RACE reads; each CDR3 protein has one entry and no DNA is given. The sample includes about 540,000 distinct CDR3 sequences. Regarding this clonotype: Its specificity is unknown.

The origin of this receptor is a young man in good health. The rearrangement links TRBV10-3 to TRBJ1-3; the D call from TCRdb, TRBD1, cannot be confirmed without DNA. Material for sequencing was blood T cells: a sorted CD56 or NKG2C T cell subset, CD4+ or CD8+ T cells, or bulk PBMC T cells (not recorded which). The CDR3 region is CAILQGAGNTIYF.